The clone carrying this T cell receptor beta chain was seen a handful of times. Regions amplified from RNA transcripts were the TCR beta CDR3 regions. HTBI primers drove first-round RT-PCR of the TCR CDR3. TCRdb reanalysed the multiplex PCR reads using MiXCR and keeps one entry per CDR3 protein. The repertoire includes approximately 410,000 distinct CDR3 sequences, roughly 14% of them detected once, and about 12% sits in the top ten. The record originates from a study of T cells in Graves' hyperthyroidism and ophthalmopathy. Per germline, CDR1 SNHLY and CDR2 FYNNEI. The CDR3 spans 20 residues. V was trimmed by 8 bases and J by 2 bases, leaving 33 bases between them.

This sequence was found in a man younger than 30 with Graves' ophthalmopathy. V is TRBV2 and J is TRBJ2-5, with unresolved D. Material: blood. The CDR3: CASSPPLLFPGTPGQETQYF. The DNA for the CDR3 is TGTGCCAGCTCACCACCGCTCCTTTTTCCGGGCACTCCTGGACAAGAGACCCAGTACTTC.